This TCR beta chain was captured in a study of beta chain features in type 1 diabetes. The study's findings and limits: In type 1 diabetes patients, VDJ junctions had fewer insertions; deletions at these junctions were more frequent. Within each of all four CD4+ subsets, Type 1 diabetes patients had TCRB CDR3s that were moderately but significantly shorter.

Every isolated RNA sample was fully reverse transcribed, so sequencing captured expressed TCRB transcripts. The study sequenced naive, central memory and regulatory T cell samples to an average of around 3.4 million reads. The assay was immunoSEQ multiplex PCR, and TCRdb's table has in-frame clones only and misses some. Of about 660,000 clones in the sample, around 15% were seen once. Trimming pared 3 bases from V and 6 bases from J, leaving 8 bases between. This CDR3 contains 12 residues. CDR1 and CDR2 (germline): SQVTM, ANQGSEA. This clone showed up just a few times. The antigen remains undetermined.

The sample was naive CD4+ T cells from blood. The sequence was obtained from a man younger than 35 with type 1 diabetes. The J gene is TRBJ1-4, the V gene TRBV29-1; TRBD1 might be the D (6 bases). This CDR3 reads CSVEKGDEKLFF. The DNA of the CDR3 is TGCAGCGTTGAGAAGGGGGATGAAAAACTGTTTTTT.